These T cell receptor beta chains were read from a single sample in a study of blood T cell repertoires in COVID-19. Libraries were prepared by immunoSEQ multiplex PCR; TCRdb keeps only in-frame clonotypes and omits some of them. The repertoire holds around 400,000 clones, with roughly 89% as singletons. Sample: PBMCs or T cells enriched from blood (not recorded which). The receptors originated from a woman younger than 45 who had recovered from COVID-19. Each CDR3 is given with its conserved first and last residue. A D gene is named only where the DNA matches it firmly. Size is omitted from some rows. Given values are once, few, many or a class for expanded clones.

clone_size: few; d_call: TRBD1; j_call: TRBJ1-3; v_call: TRBV3-1/TRBV3-2; cdr3_aa: CASSRSGQINTIYF; cdr3_nt: TGTGCCAGCAGCCGGTCGGGACAGATAAACACCATATATTTT
clone_size: -; d_call: TRBD1; j_call: TRBJ1-2; v_call: TRBV9; cdr3_aa: CASSVGQALGGYTF; cdr3_nt: TGTGCCAGCAGCGTTGGACAGGCGTTAGGTGGCTACACCTTC
clone_size: -; d_call: TRBD2; j_call: TRBJ2-1; v_call: TRBV7-3; cdr3_aa: CASSSQSGTYNEQFF; cdr3_nt: TGTGCCAGCAGCTCCCAGAGCGGGACGTACAATGAGCAGTTCTTC
clone_size: -; d_call: -; j_call: TRBJ1-1; v_call: TRBV9; cdr3_aa: CASSVVGSGGDTEAFF; cdr3_nt: TGTGCCAGCAGCGTAGTAGGTAGCGGGGGGGACACTGAAGCTTTCTTT
clone_size: -; d_call: TRBD2; j_call: TRBJ2-3; v_call: TRBV6-1; cdr3_aa: CASSATSGGYTDTQYF; cdr3_nt: TGTGCCAGCAGTGCGACTAGCGGGGGTTACACAGATACGCAGTATTTT
clone_size: once; d_call: -; j_call: TRBJ1-1; v_call: TRBV7-2; cdr3_aa: CASSFRVPQWPAEAFF; cdr3_nt: TGTGCCAGCAGCTTTCGGGTGCCACAATGGCCCGCTGAAGCTTTCTTT
clone_size: -; d_call: TRBD1; j_call: TRBJ1-1; v_call: TRBV4-2; cdr3_aa: CASSPAPGQDDRRAFF; cdr3_nt: TGTGCCAGCAGCCCAGCGCCGGGACAGGACGACCGACGGGCTTTCTTT
clone_size: -; d_call: TRBD1; j_call: TRBJ1-5; v_call: TRBV12-5; cdr3_aa: CASGTPGGRSNQPQHF; cdr3_nt: TGTGCTAGTGGTACCCCAGGGGGCAGAAGCAATCAGCCCCAGCATTTT
clone_size: -; d_call: TRBD2; j_call: TRBJ2-5; v_call: TRBV9; cdr3_aa: CASSVLAGETQYF; cdr3_nt: TGTGCCAGCAGCGTCCTAGCGGGAGAGACCCAGTACTTC
clone_size: -; d_call: -; j_call: TRBJ1-3; v_call: TRBV11-2; cdr3_aa: CASSLNSRNTIYF; cdr3_nt: TGTGCCAGCAGCTTGAACAGTAGAAACACCATATATTTT
clone_size: -; d_call: -; j_call: TRBJ2-1; v_call: TRBV29-1; cdr3_aa: CSVTSNEQFF; cdr3_nt: TGCAGCGTGACTAGCAATGAGCAGTTCTTC
clone_size: -; d_call: TRBD1; j_call: TRBJ1-3; v_call: TRBV5-4; cdr3_aa: CASSSTGGNTIYF; cdr3_nt: TGTGCCAGCAGCTCGACAGGGGGAAACACCATATATTTT
clone_size: -; d_call: -; j_call: TRBJ1-1; v_call: TRBV2; cdr3_aa: CASGRSIMNTEAFF; cdr3_nt: TGTGCCAGCGGAAGGAGTATCATGAACACTGAAGCTTTCTTT
clone_size: few; d_call: TRBD1; j_call: TRBJ1-2; v_call: TRBV7-9; cdr3_aa: CASSSGTDHGYTF; cdr3_nt: TGTGCCAGCAGCTCCGGGACAGACCATGGCTACACCTTC
clone_size: -; d_call: TRBD1; j_call: TRBJ2-1; v_call: TRBV18; cdr3_aa: CASSPTGQGARNEQFF; cdr3_nt: TGTGCCAGCTCTCCTACCGGGCAGGGGGCGAGGAATGAGCAGTTCTTC
clone_size: -; d_call: TRBD2; j_call: TRBJ2-5; v_call: TRBV2; cdr3_aa: CASSDELAGVETQYF; cdr3_nt: TGTGCCAGCAGTGATGAACTAGCGGGAGTGGAGACCCAGTACTTC
clone_size: -; d_call: TRBD2; j_call: TRBJ2-1; v_call: TRBV7-9; cdr3_aa: CASSSPTSGGVHEQFF; cdr3_nt: TGTGCCAGCAGCTCCCCGACTAGCGGGGGGGTCCATGAGCAGTTCTTC
clone_size: -; d_call: TRBD1; j_call: TRBJ1-2; v_call: TRBV28; cdr3_aa: CASSFIQGAMIYGYTF; cdr3_nt: TGTGCCAGCAGTTTCATCCAGGGGGCTATGATCTATGGCTACACCTTC
clone_size: -; d_call: -; j_call: TRBJ2-2; v_call: TRBV30; cdr3_aa: CAWSPGPGELFF; cdr3_nt: TGTGCCTGGAGTCCCGGTCCCGGGGAGCTGTTTTTT
clone_size: -; d_call: -; j_call: TRBJ1-1; v_call: TRBV3-1/TRBV3-2; cdr3_aa: CASSPGGGATEAFF; cdr3_nt: TGTGCCAGCAGCCCCGGAGGAGGGGCGACTGAAGCTTTCTTT
clone_size: once; d_call: TRBD1; j_call: TRBJ1-2; v_call: TRBV6-5; cdr3_aa: CASRTRTGSNYGYTF; cdr3_nt: TGTGCCAGCAGGACCCGGACAGGGTCTAACTATGGCTACACCTTC
clone_size: -; d_call: -; j_call: TRBJ1-3; v_call: TRBV10-2; cdr3_aa: CASTFGGAANTIYF; cdr3_nt: TGCGCCAGCACCTTCGGGGGGGCGGCAAACACCATATATTTT
clone_size: -; d_call: TRBD2; j_call: TRBJ2-5; v_call: TRBV2; cdr3_aa: CASSAGLAPPQTQYF; cdr3_nt: TGTGCCAGCAGTGCCGGACTAGCTCCGCCCCAAACCCAGTACTTC
clone_size: -; d_call: -; j_call: TRBJ1-5; v_call: TRBV19; cdr3_aa: CASSIFPGASNQPQHF; cdr3_nt: TGTGCCAGTAGTATCTTCCCAGGGGCTAGCAATCAGCCCCAGCATTTT
clone_size: -; d_call: -; j_call: TRBJ2-5; v_call: TRBV18; cdr3_aa: CASSSTGEETQYF; cdr3_nt: TGTGCCAGCTCTTCCACGGGGGAAGAGACCCAGTACTTC
clone_size: -; d_call: TRBD1; j_call: TRBJ1-2; v_call: TRBV18; cdr3_aa: CASSPQAGTGYGYTF; cdr3_nt: TGTGCCAGCTCACCCCAGGCTGGGACAGGGTATGGCTACACCTTC
clone_size: -; d_call: -; j_call: TRBJ1-3; v_call: TRBV7-8; cdr3_aa: CASSLGGGDTIYF; cdr3_nt: TGTGCCAGCAGCTTAGGAGGGGGAGACACCATATATTTT